The T cell receptor beta chain under discussion was sequenced for a study of response to subunit inactivated influenza vaccine listed by TCRdb under 2018. As for the study more broadly: Deep quantitative T cell receptor repertoire profiling was used in the study to track responses to a trivalent subunit inactivated influenza vaccine.

Library preparation was by RT-PCR. TCRdb lists the instrument as Illumina HiSeq 2500. The public sequencing data were trimmed at Q25 with fastp and processed into clonotypes with MiXCR by TCRdb, which kept only in-frame beta chains. Records with the same CDR3 protein are collapsed into one entry carrying the most frequent genes and DNA. The sample contains approximately 530,000 distinct CDR3 sequences, roughly 13% of them found a single time. In total, the top ten clones hold about an eighth of the sample. The sample's time point label, decoded: 45 to 50 days after influenza vaccine administration. The investigation overall reported the following: According to the authors, only a limited number of new T cells may be recruited by each seasonal influenza vaccination.

A note on this clonotype: It lacks a known antigen. Qualities for individual bases were not recorded, and no much larger clone is one base off.

The sequence came from a man between 50 and 59 years old who received an inactivated influenza vaccine. Donor details come from another sample of the same person, matched by shared clones. This specimen was PBMCs from blood, taken around seven weeks after vaccination.

CDR3 region: CASSESRNEQFF. The DNA reads TGCGCCAGCAGTGAGTCGAGGAATGAGCAGTTCTTC. Recombination connected TRBV10-2 to TRBJ2-1; the D gene assignment is ambiguous. CDR1 and CDR2 are read off the germline V gene as WSHSY and SAAADI. The CDR3 starts with the cysteine, ends with the phenylalanine, and has 12 residues. The entry retains the CDR3 DNA only, 36 bases that are in frame from base 1. The junction carries 4 bases between V and J, which are trimmed by 0 bases and 7 bases respectively.